This T cell receptor beta chain was observed in a study of cytomegalovirus exposure and HLA in healthy donors. The germline CDR1 and CDR2 sequences are SGDLS and YYNGEE. Trimming shortened V by 0 bases and J by 5 bases, and 18 bases separated the two germline ends. The CDR3 spans 16 residues. TCRdb keeps only in-frame clones here, not all; method: immunoSEQ multiplex PCR. This table has 150,000 to 200,000 clones, 81% appearing once. V usage is TRBV9 and J usage is TRBJ2-7, with a weak D call TRBD1 (7 bases). The TCR originated in a woman aged 25 to 45 in good health and CMV-seronegative. Sequencing input: PBMCs. The CDR3 region is CASSVANQGGRDEQYF. CDR3 DNA: TGTGCCAGCAGCGTAGCCAATCAGGGGGGCAGGGACGAGCAGTACTTC.